The 5 T cell receptor beta chains below come from one sample, sequenced in a study of T cells in Graves' hyperthyroidism and ophthalmopathy. Amplification of TCR beta CDR3 regions was performed using RNA transcripts as template. The HTBI primer set was used in a first-round RT-PCR of the TCR CDR3. In TCRdb, the multiplex PCR reads were re-called with MiXCR into one record per CDR3 protein. The data show 450,000 to 700,000 distinct CDR3 sequences, 40% to 55% seen once. Sequencing was performed on peripheral blood or thyroid tissue (not recorded which). These receptors all stem from a woman between 18 and 29 years old with Graves' hyperthyroidism.

The V call is TRBV7-3, the J call TRBJ2-5; TRBD1 or TRBD2 may be the D gene (7 bases each). The J call is in doubt because the DNA end fits TRBJ2-1 better. CDR3 size: 14 residues. In germline, CDR1 is SGHTA, CDR2 FQGTGA. DNA for the CDR3: TGTGCCAGCAGCTTACTGCGGGGGACAGATACGCAGTTCTTC. This encodes CASSLLRGTDTQFF.

This clonotype was recorded once. The chain links TRBV5-1 to TRBJ2-5, with D possibly being TRBD2 (6 bases). This CDR3 spans 14 amino acids. Germline loops: CDR1 SGHRS, CDR2 YFSETQ. Trimming took off 4 bases at V and 8 bases at J, with 18 bases between the two ends. This CDR3 reads CASSAGTGAETQYF. The CDR3 DNA follows: TGCGCCAGCAGCGCCGGGACGGGAGCCGAAACCCAGTACTTC.

This clonotype was observed many times. The chain couples TRBV12-3 or TRBV12-4 to TRBJ2-7, with D possibly matching TRBD2 (6 bases). The CDR3 spans 16 residues. Deletions cut 2 bases from V and 3 bases from J, with 17 bases between. CDR3 DNA: TGTGCCAGCAGTTTAAGGGACGGGGGTGGTAACTACGAGCAGTACTTC. It yields the protein CASSLRDGGGNYEQYF.

The V and J genes are TRBV10-3 and TRBJ2-7; 13 nucleotides line up with TRBD2. Trimming at V came to 6 bases and at J to 3 bases, leaving 8 bases not matched to a gene. This CDR3 has 16 residues. CDR1 is ENHRY and CDR2 is SYGVKD in the germline V gene. CDR3 nucleotides: TGTGCCATCAGGGCTTCCGGGACTAGCGGGAACTACGAGCAGTACTTC. Translated: CAIRASGTSGNYEQYF.

The rearrangement uses TRBV19 and TRBJ1-2; D uncertain. The V and J ends lost 1 base and 2 bases respectively, with 8 bases between them. Germline CDR1 reads LNHDA; CDR2 reads SQIVND (reference sequence). This CDR3 has 14 amino acids. CDR3 DNA: TGTGCCAGTAGTATAGCTGCGGAGAACTATGGCTACACCTTC. Protein: CASSIAAENYGYTF.